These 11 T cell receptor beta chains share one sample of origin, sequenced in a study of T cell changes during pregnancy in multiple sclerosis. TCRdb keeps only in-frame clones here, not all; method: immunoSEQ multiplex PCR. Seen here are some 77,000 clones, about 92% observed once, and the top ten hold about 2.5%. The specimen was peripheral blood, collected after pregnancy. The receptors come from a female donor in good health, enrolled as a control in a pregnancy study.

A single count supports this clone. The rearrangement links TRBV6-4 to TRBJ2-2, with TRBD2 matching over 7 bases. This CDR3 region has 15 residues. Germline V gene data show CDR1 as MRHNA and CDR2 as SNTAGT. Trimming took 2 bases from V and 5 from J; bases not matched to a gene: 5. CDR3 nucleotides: TGTGCCAGCAGTGACGGTCAGGGAGGGACCGGGGAGCTGTTTTTT. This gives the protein CASSDGQGGTGELFF.

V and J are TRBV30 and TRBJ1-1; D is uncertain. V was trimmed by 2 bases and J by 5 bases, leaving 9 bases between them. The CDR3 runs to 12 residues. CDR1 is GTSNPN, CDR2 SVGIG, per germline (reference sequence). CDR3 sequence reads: CAWSLTGTEAFF. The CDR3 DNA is TGTGCCTGGAGTTTAACCGGGACTGAAGCTTTCTTT. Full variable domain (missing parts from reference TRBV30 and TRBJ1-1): SQTIHQWPATLVQPVGSPLSLECTVEGTSNPNLYWYRQAAGRGLQLLFYSVGIGQISSEVPQNLSASRPQDRQFILSSKKLLLSDSGFYLCAWSLTGTEAFFGQGTRLTVV.

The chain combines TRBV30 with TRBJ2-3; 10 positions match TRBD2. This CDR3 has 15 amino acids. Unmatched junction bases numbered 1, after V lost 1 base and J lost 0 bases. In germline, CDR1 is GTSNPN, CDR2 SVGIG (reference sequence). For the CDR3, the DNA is TGTGCCTGGAGTGGACTAGCGGGTAGCACAGATACGCAGTATTTT. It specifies CAWSGLAGSTDTQYF.

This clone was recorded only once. The CDR3 loop reads CASSIRETTDTQYF. The CDR3 DNA follows: TGTGCCAGCAGCATCAGGGAAACGACAGATACGCAGTATTTT. J is TRBJ2-3 and V is TRBV7-8, with a tentative D call TRBD1 (5 bases). The germline CDR1 and CDR2 sequences are SGHVS and FQNEAQ. V lost 5 bases, J lost 3 bases, and 12 bases lay in between. The CDR3 is 14 residues long.

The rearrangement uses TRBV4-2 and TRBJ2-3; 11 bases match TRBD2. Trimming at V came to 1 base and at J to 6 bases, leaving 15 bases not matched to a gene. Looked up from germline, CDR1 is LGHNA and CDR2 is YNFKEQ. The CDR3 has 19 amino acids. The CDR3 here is CASSQGAGVSGRGGDTQYF. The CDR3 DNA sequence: TGTGCCAGCAGCCAAGGAGCGGGGGTTAGCGGGAGGGGGGGTGATACGCAGTATTTT.

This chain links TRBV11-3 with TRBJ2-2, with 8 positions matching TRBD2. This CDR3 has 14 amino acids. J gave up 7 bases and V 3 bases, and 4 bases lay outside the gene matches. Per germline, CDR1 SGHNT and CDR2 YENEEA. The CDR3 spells CASSFSRGDGELFF. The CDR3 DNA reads TGTGCCAGCAGCTTCTCGCGGGGGGACGGGGAGCTGTTTTTT.

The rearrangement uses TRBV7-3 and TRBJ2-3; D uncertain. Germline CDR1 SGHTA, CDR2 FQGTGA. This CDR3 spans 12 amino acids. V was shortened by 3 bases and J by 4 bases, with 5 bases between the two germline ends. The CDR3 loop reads CASSFNADTQYF. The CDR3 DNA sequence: TGTGCCAGCAGCTTCAATGCAGATACGCAGTATTTT.

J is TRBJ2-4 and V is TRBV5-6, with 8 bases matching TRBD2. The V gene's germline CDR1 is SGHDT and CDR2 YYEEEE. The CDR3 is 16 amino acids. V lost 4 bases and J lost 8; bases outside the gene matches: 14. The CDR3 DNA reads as TGTGCCAGCAGCACCATGCTGCGGGAGGAGGGGTACATTCAGTACTTC. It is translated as CASSTMLREEGYIQYF.

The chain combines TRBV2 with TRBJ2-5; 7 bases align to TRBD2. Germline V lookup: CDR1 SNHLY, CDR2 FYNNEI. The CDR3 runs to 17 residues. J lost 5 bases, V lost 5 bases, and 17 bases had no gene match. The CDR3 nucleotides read TGTGCCAGCAGTACAAACAGCGGGGCTACAGGATCGGAGACCCAGTACTTC. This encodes CASSTNSGATGSETQYF.

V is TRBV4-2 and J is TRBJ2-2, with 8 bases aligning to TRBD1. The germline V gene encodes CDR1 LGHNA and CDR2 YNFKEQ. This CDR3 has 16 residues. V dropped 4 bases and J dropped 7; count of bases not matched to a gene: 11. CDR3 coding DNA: TGTGCCAGCAGCCCAGCGTGGGCAGGGGGCCGCGGGGAGCTGTTTTTT. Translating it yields CASSPAWAGGRGELFF.

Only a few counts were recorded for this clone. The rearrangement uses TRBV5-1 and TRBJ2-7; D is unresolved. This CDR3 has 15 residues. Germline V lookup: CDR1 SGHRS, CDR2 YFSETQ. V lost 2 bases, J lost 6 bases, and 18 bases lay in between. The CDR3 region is CASSLNAPPPVEQYF. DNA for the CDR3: TGCGCCAGCAGCTTAAATGCCCCACCCCCGGTCGAGCAGTACTTC.